Sequencing of this T cell receptor beta chain was carried out in a study of control samples from healthy donors and cancer patients. The CDR3 spans 16 residues. Germline V lookup: CDR1 SGHAT, CDR2 FQNNGV. V dropped 5 bases and J dropped 2 bases, with 15 bases sitting between them. Assay used: immunoSEQ multiplex PCR; TCRdb lists only in-frame clones, some missing. The data hold more than 85,000 clones, with around nine tenths observed a single time. The chain links TRBV11-2 to TRBJ2-2; TRBD1 might be the D (5 bases). This clonotype was sampled from a human donor in good health. The donor label of this sample is uncertain. The sequenced sample was blood. CDR3 in amino acids: CASSPPTEVNTGELFF. The CDR3, as DNA: TGTGCCAGCAGCCCACCGACAGAAGTTAACACCGGGGAGCTGTTTTTT.